What follows are 15 T cell receptor beta chains derived from one specimen sequenced in a study of T-cell reconstitution after alpha-beta-depleted transplantation in children. During its preparation, the TCRbeta library received unique molecular identifiers. Each CDR3 protein gets one entry after TCRdb re-called the PCR reads with MiXCR. The repertoire consists of more than 100,000 distinct CDR3 sequences, with more than 20% occurring once and the leading ten covering 10%. This specimen was PBMCs, mostly from graft donor cells, taken 180 days after TCRalphabeta/CD19-depleted stem cell transplant. Receptors were obtained from a male patient under 10 years old who had a stem cell transplant for chronic granulomatous disease, so the T cells may come from the graft donor.

The chain has TRBV20-1 and TRBJ1-2; no firm D call. From germline, CDR1 is DFQATT and CDR2 SNEGSKA (reference sequence). V shed 1 base and J shed 6 bases, with 24 bases lying between them. The CDR3 loop spans 17 amino acids. CDR3 bases: TGCAGTGCTAGAGTGGAGGCAGTAAGACTAGTAGAGAATGGCTACACCTTC. Its protein product is CSARVEAVRLVENGYTF.

This CDR3 reads CASSLSSGSGTQYF. For the CDR3, the DNA is TGTGCCAGCAGCTTATCATCAGGTTCGGGTACGCAGTATTTT. The V gene is TRBV7-9, the J gene TRBJ2-3, with D hard to call. Between the trimmed V and J ends, which lost 2 bases and 8 bases, there was a span of 14 bases. The CDR3 runs 14 residues. CDR1 is SEHNR, CDR2 FQNEAQ, per germline (reference sequence).

The V and J genes are TRBV29-1 and TRBJ2-3; TRBD2 matches 12 bases. CDR1 is SQVTM, CDR2 ANQGSEA, per germline. This CDR3 has 14 residues. V shed 6 bases and J 7 bases; nucleotides not matched to a gene: 8. CDR3 residues: CSVAGTSGRYTQYF. CDR3 nucleotides: TGCAGCGTAGCCGGGACTAGCGGGCGTTATACGCAGTATTTT.

The chain recombines TRBV20-1 with TRBJ1-5; 10 positions match TRBD1. The CDR3 has 15 residues. Germline CDR1 is DFQATT and CDR2 is SNEGSKA (reference sequence). The J segment lost 4 bases and the V segment lost 7 bases, leaving 10 bases of the junction unmatched. CDR3 sequence reads: CSVLGTGVVNQPQHF. The CDR3, as DNA: TGCAGTGTCCTCGGGACAGGGGTAGTGAATCAGCCCCAGCATTTT.

This clonotype was seen many times. J is TRBJ1-1 and V is TRBV20-1; 8 bases line up with TRBD1. The CDR3 is 16 residues long. With 0 bases clipped from V and 5 bases from J, the junction kept 11 bases outside the gene matches. Germline-derived CDR1 and CDR2 are DFQATT and SNEGSKA (reference sequence). The CDR3 sequence is CSARDLGQGAKTEAFF. DNA of the CDR3: TGCAGTGCTAGAGATCTAGGGCAGGGGGCTAAGACTGAAGCTTTCTTT.

The chain uses TRBV4-3 and TRBJ2-2, with a weak D call TRBD1 (5 bases). The germline V and J ends were trimmed by 8 bases and 6 bases, with 19 bases remaining between them. Germline CDR1 reads LGHNA; CDR2 reads YSLEER. The CDR3 covers 15 residues. This CDR3 reads CASSGMGQVSGELFF. The DNA for the CDR3 is TGCGCCAGCTCTGGGATGGGGCAGGTATCCGGGGAGCTGTTTTTT.

In its sample, this clonotype was seen many times. The chain uses TRBV11-2 and TRBJ1-4; 12 nucleotides match TRBD1. Germline trimming cut 5 bases from V and 10 bases from J; bases unmatched to any gene: 5. The germline V gene has CDR1 SGHAT and CDR2 FQNNGV. This CDR3 has 14 amino acids. The CDR3 sequence is CASSLGTGGAKLFF. For the CDR3, the DNA is TGTGCCAGCAGCCTAGGGACAGGGGGCGCAAAACTGTTTTTT.

The chain combines TRBV27 with TRBJ1-2; a weak D match, TRBD1 (6 bases). The germline V gene has CDR1 MNHEY and CDR2 SMNVEV (reference sequence). Trimming cost V 7 bases and J 2 bases, with 8 bases left between them. CDR3 length: 12 amino acids. The CDR3 DNA reads TGTGCCAGCAAGGGGGAAAACTATGGCTACACCTTC. As protein: CASKGENYGYTF.

J is TRBJ1-2 and V is TRBV9, with D uncertain. The CDR3 sequence is 13 residues long. Trimming took 0 bases from V and 8 from J, leaving 11 bases between them. Germline lookup yields CDR1 SGDLS and CDR2 YYNGEE. This CDR3 reads CASSVGQFGGYTF. CDR3 coding DNA: TGTGCCAGCAGCGTAGGCCAGTTTGGGGGCTACACCTTC.

This chain uses TRBV4-3 with TRBJ2-3; no reliable D call. Germline assignment: CDR1 LGHNA and CDR2 YSLEER. Trimming removed 3 bases at V and 6 bases at J, with 16 bases between. This CDR3 contains 15 residues. The CDR3 DNA sequence: TGCGCCAGCAGCCATGTAACCAGCCTCGGTGATACGCAGTATTTT. Protein sequence: CASSHVTSLGDTQYF.

This clonotype occurred many times. The V and J genes are TRBV29-1 and TRBJ2-1; D is uncertain. V was clipped by 7 bases and J by 7 bases, with 14 bases between them. The germline V gene encodes CDR1 SQVTM and CDR2 ANQGSEA. This CDR3 has 12 residues. This CDR3 is CSAAPMGNEQFF. DNA for the CDR3: TGCAGCGCGGCCCCAATGGGAAATGAGCAGTTCTTC.

For this clonotype: Because it lacks the conserved phenylalanine or tryptophan at the end, this CDR3 is likely a read error. V usage is TRBV20-1 and J usage is TRBJ1-5, with TRBD1 matching over 8 bases. V lost 5 bases, J lost 4 bases, and 1 base stayed unmatched. This CDR3 spans 12 amino acids. CDR1 DFQATT and CDR2 SNEGSKA come from the germline V gene (reference sequence). In nucleotides, the CDR3 is TGCAGTGCTCAGGGGGCGAATCAGCCCCAGCATTTG. Translated: CSAQGANQPQHL.

The V and J genes are TRBV12-3 or TRBV12-4 and TRBJ2-7; possible D gene TRBD1, 5 bases. The CDR3 extends over 14 amino acids. V lost 6 bases and J lost 1, with 13 bases in between. The CDR3: CASRRTLFSYEQYF. The CDR3 DNA sequence: TGTGCCAGCAGACGGACATTATTTTCCTACGAGCAGTACTTC.

V is TRBV15 and J is TRBJ2-1, with a possible D match to TRBD2 (6 bases). In germline, CDR1 is LNHNV, CDR2 YYDKDF (reference sequence). Trimming shortened V by 3 bases and J by 8 bases, and 17 bases separated the two germline ends. The CDR3 loop spans 15 amino acids. This CDR3 reads CATSSIRRARDEQFF. The CDR3 DNA sequence: TGTGCCACCAGCAGCATTCGGAGGGCCCGCGATGAGCAGTTCTTC.

Many counts were recorded for this clonotype. The CDR3 here is CSARDHSYEQYF. CDR3 coding DNA: TGCAGTGCTAGGGACCACTCCTACGAGCAGTACTTC. The chain uses TRBV20-1 and TRBJ2-7; D not certain. CDR3 size: 12 residues. CDR1 is DFQATT and CDR2 is SNEGSKA in the germline V gene (reference sequence). V was pared by 3 bases and J by 0 bases, with 6 bases between.